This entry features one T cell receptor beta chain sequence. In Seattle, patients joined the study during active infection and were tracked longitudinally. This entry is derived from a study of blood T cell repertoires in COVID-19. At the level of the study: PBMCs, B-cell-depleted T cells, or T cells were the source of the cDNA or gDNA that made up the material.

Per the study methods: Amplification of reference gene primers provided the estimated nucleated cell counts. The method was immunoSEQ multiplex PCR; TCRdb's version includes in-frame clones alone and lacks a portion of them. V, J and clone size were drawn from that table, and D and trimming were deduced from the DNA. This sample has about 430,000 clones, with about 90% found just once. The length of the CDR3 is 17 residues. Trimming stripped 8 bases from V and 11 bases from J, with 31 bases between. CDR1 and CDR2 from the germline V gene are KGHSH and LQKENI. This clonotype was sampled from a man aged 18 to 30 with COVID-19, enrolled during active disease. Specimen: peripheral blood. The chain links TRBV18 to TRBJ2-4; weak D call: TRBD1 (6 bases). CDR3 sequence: CASPTLQGPGHLTFQYF. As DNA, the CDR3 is TGTGCCAGCCCCACCCTACAGGGACCCGGGCACCTCACCTTTCAGTACTTC. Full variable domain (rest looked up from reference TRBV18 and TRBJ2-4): NAGVMQNPRHLVRRRGQEARLRCSPMKGHSHVYWYRQLPEEGLKFMVYLQKENIIDESGMPKERFSAEFPKEGPSILRIQQVVRGDSAAYFCASPTLQGPGHLTFQYFGAGTRLSVL.